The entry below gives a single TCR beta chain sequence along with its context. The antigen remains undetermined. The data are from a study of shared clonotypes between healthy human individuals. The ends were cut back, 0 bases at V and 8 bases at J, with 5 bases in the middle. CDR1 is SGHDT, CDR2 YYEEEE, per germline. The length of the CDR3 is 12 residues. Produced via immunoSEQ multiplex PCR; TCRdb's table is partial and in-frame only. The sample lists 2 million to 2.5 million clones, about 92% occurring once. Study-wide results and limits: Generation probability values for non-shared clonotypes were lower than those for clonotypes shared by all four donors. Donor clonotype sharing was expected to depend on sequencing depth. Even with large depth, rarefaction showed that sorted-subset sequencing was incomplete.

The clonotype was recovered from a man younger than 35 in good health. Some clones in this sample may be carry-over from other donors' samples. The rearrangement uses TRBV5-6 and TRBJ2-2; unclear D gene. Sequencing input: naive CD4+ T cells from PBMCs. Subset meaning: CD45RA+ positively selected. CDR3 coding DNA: TGTGCCAGCAGCTTGGCGGTGGGGGAGCTGTTTTTT. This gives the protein CASSLAVGELFF.